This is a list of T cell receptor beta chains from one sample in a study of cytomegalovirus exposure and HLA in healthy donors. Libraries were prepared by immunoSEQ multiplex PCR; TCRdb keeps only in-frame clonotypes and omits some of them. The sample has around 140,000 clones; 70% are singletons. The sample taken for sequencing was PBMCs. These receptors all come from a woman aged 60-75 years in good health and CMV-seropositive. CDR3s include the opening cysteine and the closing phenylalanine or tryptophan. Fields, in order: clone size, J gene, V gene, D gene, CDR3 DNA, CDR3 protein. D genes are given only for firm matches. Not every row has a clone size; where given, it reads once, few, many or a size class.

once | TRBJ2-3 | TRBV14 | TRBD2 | TGTGCCAGCAGCCGAACCACGGGACTAGTCACAGATACGCAGTATTTT | CASSRTTGLVTDTQYF
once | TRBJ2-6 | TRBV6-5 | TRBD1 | TGTGCCAGCAGAGCAGGGGGCGCTGGGGCCAACGTCCTGACTTTC | CASRAGGAGANVLTF
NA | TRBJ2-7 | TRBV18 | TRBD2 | TGTGCCAGCTCATCGACTAGCGGGAGCACCTACGAGCAGTACTTC | CASSSTSGSTYEQYF
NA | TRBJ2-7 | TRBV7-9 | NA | TGTGCCAGCAGCACCACTTGGGGGGACTACGAGCAGTACTTC | CASSTTWGDYEQYF
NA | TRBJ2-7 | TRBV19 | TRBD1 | TGTGCCAGTAGTATGGGGACAGGGGACTACGAGCAGTACTTC | CASSMGTGDYEQYF
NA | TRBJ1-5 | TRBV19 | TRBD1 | TGTGCCAGTAGTAAGGGCTGGACAGGTGATCAGCCCCAGCATTTT | CASSKGWTGDQPQHF
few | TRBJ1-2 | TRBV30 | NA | TGTGCCTGGAGCTCTAGGGGTGTCGATGGCTACACCTTC | CAWSSRGVDGYTF
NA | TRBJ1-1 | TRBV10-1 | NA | TGCGCCAGCAGTGGGGTCCGGGATGGGACTGAAGCTTTCTTT | CASSGVRDGTEAFF
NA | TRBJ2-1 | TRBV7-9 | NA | TGTGCCAGCAGTATAGAAGTCGGTGAGCAGTTCTTC | CASSIEVGEQFF
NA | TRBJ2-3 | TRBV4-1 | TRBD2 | TGCGCCAGCAGCCAAGAAGGCGGGAGTTATACGCAGTATTTT | CASSQEGGSYTQYF
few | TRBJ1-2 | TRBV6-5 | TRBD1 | TGTGCCAGCGTCCCAGGACAGGCATATGGCTACACCTTC | CASVPGQAYGYTF
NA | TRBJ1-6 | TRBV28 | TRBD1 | TGTGCCAGCAGTCCCGACAGGGGGAGAGGCCCCCTCCACTTT | CASSPDRGRGPLHF
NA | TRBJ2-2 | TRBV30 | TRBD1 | TGTGCAAACCCAGGGGGCTCCGGGGAGCTGTTTTTT | CANPGGSGELFF
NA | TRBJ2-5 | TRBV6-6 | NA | TGTGCCAGCAGTTACCGGGGGACTTACCAAGAGACCCAGTACTTC | CASSYRGTYQETQYF
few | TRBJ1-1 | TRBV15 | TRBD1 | TGTGCCACCAGCAGGGCGACAGGGTCAGCTTTCTTT | CATSRATGSAFF
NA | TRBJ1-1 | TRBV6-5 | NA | TGTGCCAGCATCCAGACCGGAAGGGGTGACACTGAAGCTTTCTTT | CASIQTGRGDTEAFF
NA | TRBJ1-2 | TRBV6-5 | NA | TGTGCCAGCAGACCCAGGGGTGCCTCATATGGCTACACCTTC | CASRPRGASYGYTF
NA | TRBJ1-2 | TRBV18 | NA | TGTGCCAGCTCGGACGACAGGAGAGGGGTCTATGGCTACACCTTC | CASSDDRRGVYGYTF
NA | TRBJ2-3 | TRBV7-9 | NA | TGTGCCAGCAGCTTAGGAAGCGGCAGCACAGATACGCAGTATTTT | CASSLGSGSTDTQYF
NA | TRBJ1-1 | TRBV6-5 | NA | TGTGCCAGCAGCCCCGGGGAGTACACTGAAGCTTTCTTT | CASSPGEYTEAFF
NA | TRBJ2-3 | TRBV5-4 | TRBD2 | TGTGCCAGCAGTTTAGCGGGTGGAGGGGGCACAGATACGCAGTATTTT | CASSLAGGGGTDTQYF
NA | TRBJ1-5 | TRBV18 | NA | TGTGCCAGCTCACAAGGGGCGATGGGCAATCAGCCCCAGCATTTT | CASSQGAMGNQPQHF
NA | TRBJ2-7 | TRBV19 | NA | TGTGCCAGTAGTATAGGGGGCGTGCCCTCCTACGAGCAGTACTTC | CASSIGGVPSYEQYF
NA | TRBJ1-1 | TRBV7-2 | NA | TGTGCCAGCAGCTTAGGGAGGGCGTGGGGAGCTTTCTTT | CASSLGRAWGAFF
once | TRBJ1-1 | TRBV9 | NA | TGTGCCAGCAGCGGTACAGCGAACACTGAAGCTTTCTTT | CASSGTANTEAFF
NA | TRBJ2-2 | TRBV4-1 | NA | TGCGCCAGCAGCCAGGAGGGTGGGTCGCATGCCGGGGAGCTGTTTTTT | CASSQEGGSHAGELFF
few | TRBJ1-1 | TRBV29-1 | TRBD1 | TGCAGCGTGGGACAGGGGGTTGGTGAAGCTTTCTTT | CSVGQGVGEAFF
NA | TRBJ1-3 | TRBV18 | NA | TGTGCCAGCTCACCTTCCCCGTTGAGCTCTGGAAACACCATATATTTT | CASSPSPLSSGNTIYF
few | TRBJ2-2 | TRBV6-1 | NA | TGTGCCAGCGAGGGAGCCGGGGAGCTGTTTTTT | CASEGAGELFF
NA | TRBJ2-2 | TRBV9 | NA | TGTGCCAGCAGCGTAGCCCCAGGCGCGAACACCGGGGAGCTGTTTTTT | CASSVAPGANTGELFF
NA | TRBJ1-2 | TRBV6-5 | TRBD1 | TGTGCCAGCAGTTACTCTTCGGGGACAGGCCGCTATGGCTACACCTTC | CASSYSSGTGRYGYTF
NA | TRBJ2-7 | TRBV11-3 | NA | TGTGCCAGCAGCTTAGGTGGGGGGTTCGAGCAGTACTTC | CASSLGGGFEQYF
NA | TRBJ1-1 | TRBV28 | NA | TGTGCCAGCAGTTTATCTCTTGGCGGTCGCTTTGAAGCTTTCTTT | CASSLSLGGRFEAFF
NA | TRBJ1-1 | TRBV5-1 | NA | TGCGCCAGCAGCTTGGACGGGGGGAACACTGAAGCTTTCTTT | CASSLDGGNTEAFF
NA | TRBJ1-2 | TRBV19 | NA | TGTGCCAGTAGTATAATTTCCCCCAAGTCCGGCTATGGCTACACCTTC | CASSIISPKSGYGYTF
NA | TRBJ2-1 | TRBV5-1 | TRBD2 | TGCGCCAGCAGCGATACGTTAGCGGGTAGAGCGAATGAGCAGTTCTTC | CASSDTLAGRANEQFF
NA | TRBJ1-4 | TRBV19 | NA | TGTGCCAGTAGTGGAGACTTTATTGGGGAAAAACTGTTTTTT | CASSGDFIGEKLFF
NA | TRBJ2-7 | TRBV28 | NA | TGTGCCAGCAACGGGAGCCCCTACGAGCAGTACTTC | CASNGSPYEQYF
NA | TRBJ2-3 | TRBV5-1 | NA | TGCGCCAGCAGCTCCGCGGATACGCAGTATTTT | CASSSADTQYF
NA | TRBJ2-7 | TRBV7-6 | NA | TGTGCCAGCAGCTTAGAGGGGAATGAGCAGTACTTC | CASSLEGNEQYF
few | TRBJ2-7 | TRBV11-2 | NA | TGTGCCAGCAGCCCGTCCTACGAGCAGTACTTC | CASSPSYEQYF
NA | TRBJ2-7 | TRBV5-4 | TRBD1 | TGTGCCAGCAGCATTCACAGGGGGAGCTCCTACGAGCAGTACTTC | CASSIHRGSSYEQYF
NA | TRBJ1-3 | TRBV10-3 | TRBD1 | TGTGCCATCACCTCGGGGGGGACAGGGGGATGGACTGGAAACACCATATATTTT | CAITSGGTGGWTGNTIYF
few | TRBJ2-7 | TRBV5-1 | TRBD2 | TGCGCCAGCAGCTTGCGGGCTAGCGGCGCCTACGAGCAGTACTTC | CASSLRASGAYEQYF
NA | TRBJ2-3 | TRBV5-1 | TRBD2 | TGCGCCAGCAGCTTGGGAAACGGGAGGGGGTCTTCTAGCACAGATACGCAGTATTTT | CASSLGNGRGSSSTDTQYF
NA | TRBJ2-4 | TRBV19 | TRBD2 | TGTGCCAGTAGTATAGCTTCACTAGCGGGAGGAGCCAAAAACATTCAGTACTTC | CASSIASLAGGAKNIQYF
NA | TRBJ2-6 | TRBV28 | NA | TGTGCCAGCACCCTACGGTGGGCGTTGGGGGCCAACGTCCTGACTTTC | CASTLRWALGANVLTF
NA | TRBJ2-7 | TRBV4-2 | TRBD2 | TGTGCCAGCAGCCAAGATTCCACTAGCGGGAGGTACGAGCAGTACTTC | CASSQDSTSGRYEQYF
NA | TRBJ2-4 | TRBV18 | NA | TGTGCCAGCTCACCATTACAGGACAAAAACATTCAGTACTTC | CASSPLQDKNIQYF
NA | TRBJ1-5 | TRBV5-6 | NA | TGTGCCAGCAGCTTGGGGCAGATTAGCAATCAGCCCCAGCATTTT | CASSLGQISNQPQHF
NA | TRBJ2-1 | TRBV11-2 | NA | TGTGCCAGCAGCTTAGCGGCTGCCGGGAGTGAGTTCTTC | CASSLAAAGSEFF
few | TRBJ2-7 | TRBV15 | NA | TGTGCCACCAGCAGAGATAAGCCACCCTACTCCTACGAGCAGTACTTC | CATSRDKPPYSYEQYF
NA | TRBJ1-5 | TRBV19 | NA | TGTGCCAGTAGTATCCCTGGCGGGTTGGGCAATCAGCCCCAGCATTTT | CASSIPGGLGNQPQHF
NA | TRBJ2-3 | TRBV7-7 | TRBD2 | TGTGCCAGCGGGCGGGAGCGCACAGATACGCAGTATTTT | CASGRERTDTQYF
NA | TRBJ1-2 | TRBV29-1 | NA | TGCAGCGTTGAAGTTGCAGGGAATCTTCCTGGCTACACCTTC | CSVEVAGNLPGYTF